The 28 T cell receptor beta chains in this list originate from one sample, sequenced in a study of early T cells in non-severe SARS-CoV-2 infection. TCRdb independently ran MiXCR on the 5' RACE reads; one entry per CDR3 protein. The table has about 29,000 distinct CDR3 sequences, 4.5% seen once. The sequenced sample consisted of whole blood. These receptor sequences come from an adult who was a healthcare worker with PCR-confirmed SARS-CoV-2 infection or an uninfected control (not recorded which).

This clonotype was found a few times. The V call is TRBV5-5, the J call TRBJ2-5, with a tentative D call TRBD1 (5 bases). The CDR3 consists of 14 residues. V was pared by 7 bases and J by 5 bases, with 18 bases between. Germline V gene sequence: CDR1 SGHKS, CDR2 YYEKEE (reference sequence). The CDR3 DNA follows: TGTGCCAGCGCAAGGATCAGGGTCGAGGAGACCCAGTACTTC. This codes for CASARIRVEETQYF. The entire variable domain, with the rest obtained from reference TRBV5-5 and TRBJ2-5, is as follows: DAGVTQSPTHLIKTRGQQVTLRCSPISGHKSVSWYQQVLGQGPQFIFQYYEKEERGRGNFPDRFSARQFPNYSSELNVNALLLGDSALYLCASARIRVEETQYFGPGTRLLVL.

There are many counts of this clonotype. The rearrangement joins TRBV10-2 to TRBJ2-7; tentative D call: TRBD2 (5 bases). CDR3 length: 13 residues. Per germline, CDR1 WSHSY and CDR2 SAAADI. V was pared by 6 bases and J by 7 bases, with 16 bases between. CDR3 sequence: CASSTLESGEQYF. The DNA of the CDR3 is TGCGCCAGCAGCACACTAGAGTCGGGAGAGCAGTACTTC.

This clonotype was seen ten or more times. The chain has TRBV7-3 and TRBJ2-2; a possible D gene is TRBD2 (5 bases). V was cut by 8 bases and J by 2 bases, with 12 bases left in between. CDR1 SGHTA and CDR2 FQGTGA come from the germline V gene. This CDR3 has 14 amino acids. CDR3 nucleotides: TGTGCCAGCGGTGGTACGGGAAACACCGGGGAGCTGTTTTTT. The encoded protein is CASGGTGNTGELFF. Full variable domain (missing parts from reference TRBV7-3 and TRBJ2-2): GAGVSQTPSNKVTEKGKYVELRCDPISGHTALYWYRQSLGQGPEFLIYFQGTGAADDSGLPNDRFFAVRPEGSVSTLKIQRTERGDSAVYLCASGGTGNTGELFFGEGSRLTVL.

The V and J genes are TRBV7-9 and TRBJ2-7; 8 nucleotides line up with TRBD2. J was trimmed by 6 bases and V by 8 bases; bases with no gene match: 9. Germline V gives CDR1 SEHNR, CDR2 FQNEAQ (reference sequence). The CDR3 runs 13 residues. In DNA form, the CDR3 reads TGTGCCAGCGGGGTTTTAGCGGGGAGCGAGCAGTACTTC. Protein: CASGVLAGSEQYF.

This clonotype was seen repeatedly, ten times or more. V usage is TRBV18 and J usage is TRBJ2-3; no clear D. The CDR3 contains 11 residues. CDR1 is KGHSH, CDR2 LQKENI, per germline. V was trimmed by 3 bases and J by 6 bases, leaving 4 bases between them. Here the CDR3 reads CASSPGDTQYF. The CDR3, as DNA: TGTGCCAGCTCACCTGGTGATACGCAGTATTTT.

The table lists this clonotype with many counts. The chain couples TRBV4-1 to TRBJ2-1; 12 bases line up with TRBD2. V was pared by 2 bases and J by 7 bases, with 9 bases of the junction left unmatched. Germline V gene sequence: CDR1 MGHRA, CDR2 YSYEKL. The CDR3 sequence is 17 residues long. The CDR3 bases are TGCGCCAGCAGCCAACCTACTAGCGGGGGGCACGAAAATGAGCAGTTCTTC. This encodes CASSQPTSGGHENEQFF.

The sample holds many counts of this clonotype. V gene TRBV4-3 combines with J gene TRBJ2-3; D perhaps matches TRBD2 (5 bases). This CDR3 comprises 14 residues. In germline, CDR1 is LGHNA, CDR2 YSLEER. V shed 3 bases and J shed 8 bases, with 15 bases lying between them. The CDR3 sequence is CASSHRGGLGTQYF. The CDR3, as DNA: TGCGCCAGCAGCCATCGCGGCGGGTTGGGTACGCAGTATTTT.

This clonotype was observed a handful of times. The rearrangement uses TRBV2 and TRBJ1-5; possible D gene TRBD1, 5 bases. Germline assignment: CDR1 SNHLY and CDR2 FYNNEI. CDR3 length: 14 residues. V was cut by 8 bases and J by 0 bases, with 11 bases left in between. The CDR3 nucleotides are TGTGCCAGCCAACCCGACAGTAGCAATCAGCCCCAGCATTTT. It translates to CASQPDSSNQPQHF.

This clonotype was counted only a few times. J is TRBJ2-7 and V is TRBV5-1; D gene uncertain. The germline V gene encodes CDR1 SGHRS and CDR2 YFSETQ. The CDR3 spans 14 residues. Trimming took 2 bases from V and 0 from J, leaving 9 bases between them. The CDR3 region is CASSLTESSYEQYF. Written as DNA, the CDR3 is TGCGCCAGCAGCTTAACTGAGAGCTCCTACGAGCAGTACTTC.

The table lists this clonotype with many counts. The V call is TRBV27, the J call TRBJ2-6, with D tentatively TRBD1 or TRBD2 (5 bases each). CDR1 is MNHEY and CDR2 is SMNVEV in the germline V gene (reference sequence). V shed 6 bases and J shed 3 bases, with 18 bases lying between them. This CDR3 has 17 amino acids. CDR3 protein: CASSRDAVLVGANVLTF. The CDR3 coding sequence is TGTGCCAGCAGCCGGGACGCCGTCCTTGTTGGGGCCAACGTCCTGACTTTC.

A few counts support this clonotype. The CDR3 DNA follows: TGTGCCACCGCAAGATTCTCATCCTACGAGCAGTACTTC. Encoded protein: CATARFSSYEQYF. V gene TRBV27 combines with J gene TRBJ2-7; D is unclear. CDR3 length: 13 amino acids. Trimming removed 10 bases from V and 1 base from J, with 14 bases in between. The germline V gene has CDR1 MNHEY and CDR2 SMNVEV (reference sequence).

CDR3 coding DNA: TGCAGCGCAAAGGACGGGGGCACTGAAGCTTTCTTT. It codes for CSAKDGGTEAFF. The V and J genes are TRBV29-1 and TRBJ1-1, with D possibly matching TRBD1 (5 bases). The V gene's germline CDR1 is SQVTM and CDR2 ANQGSEA. CDR3 size: 12 residues. Trimming shortened V by 7 bases and J by 4 bases, and 13 bases separated the two germline ends.

The rearrangement links TRBV20-1 to TRBJ1-1, with D possibly being TRBD1 (6 bases). V was trimmed by 5 bases and J by 1 base, leaving 11 bases between them. CDR3 size: 13 residues. The germline V gene encodes CDR1 DFQATT and CDR2 SNEGSKA (reference sequence). The CDR3 region has the DNA TGCAGTGCTCGTACAGGGCAGAACACTGAAGCTTTCTTT. This encodes CSARTGQNTEAFF.

This chain joins TRBV5-4 and TRBJ2-5, with D unclear. Trimming cost V 4 bases and J 0 bases, with 10 bases left between them. Germline V gene sequence: CDR1 SGHNT, CDR2 YYREEE (reference sequence). The CDR3 sequence is 14 residues long. In DNA, the CDR3 is TGTGCCAGCAGCGCGAGACATAACCAAGAGACCCAGTACTTC. It specifies CASSARHNQETQYF.

The chain employs TRBV6-2 or TRBV6-3 and TRBJ1-5, with D possibly being TRBD1 (5 bases). CDR1 and CDR2 (germline): MNHEY, SVGEGT. V gave up 0 bases and J gave up 3 bases, with 12 bases separating them. The CDR3 contains 16 residues. The CDR3 spells CASSYSRGAHNQPQHF. CDR3 DNA: TGTGCCAGCAGTTACTCTAGGGGAGCCCACAATCAGCCCCAGCATTTT.

This clonotype was seen repeatedly, ten times or more. The chain uses TRBV18 and TRBJ1-2; TRBD1 matches at 10 bases. Trimming removed 5 bases from V and 3 bases from J; junction bases left unmatched: 9. The CDR3 has 16 amino acids. Per germline, CDR1 KGHSH and CDR2 LQKENI. CDR3 region: CASSTYSGTGDYGYTF. The CDR3 DNA is TGTGCCAGCTCAACTTACTCCGGGACAGGGGACTATGGCTACACCTTC.

This clonotype was observed at least ten times. The chain uses TRBV4-2 and TRBJ1-3, with TRBD1 matching over 10 bases. Losses at the gene ends were 4 bases for V and 1 base for J; bases not matched to a gene: 16. The germline CDR1 and CDR2 sequences are LGHNA and YNFKEQ. The CDR3 contains 20 residues. The CDR3 region has the DNA TGTGCCAGCAGCCGACCCCCCTCCGGGACAGGGGTTTTGTCTGGAAACACCATATATTTT. Its protein product is CASSRPPSGTGVLSGNTIYF.

Ten or more counts support this clonotype. The rearrangement links TRBV5-1 to TRBJ2-3; unclear D gene. V dropped 0 bases and J dropped 0 bases, with 5 bases sitting between them. This CDR3 is 14 amino acids long. Germline CDR1 SGHRS, CDR2 YFSETQ. The CDR3 nucleotides read TGCGCCAGCAGCTTGGACGGTAGCACAGATACGCAGTATTTT. As protein: CASSLDGSTDTQYF.

This clonotype was picked up many times. V gene TRBV25-1 combines with J gene TRBJ2-7; 8 bases align to TRBD1. Looked up from germline, CDR1 is MGHDK and CDR2 is SYGVNS. J gave up 7 bases and V 4 bases, and 9 bases lay outside the gene matches. The CDR3 is 14 residues long. CDR3 sequence: CASSAGQARSEQYF. CDR3 sequence (DNA): TGTGCCAGCAGTGCGGGACAGGCCAGGAGTGAGCAGTACTTC.

This clonotype has a handful of counts. V is TRBV5-4 and J is TRBJ1-4, with TRBD1 as a possible D gene (5 bases). Deletions cut 5 bases from V and 7 bases from J, with 9 bases between. Germline CDR1 and CDR2: SGHNT and YYREEE (reference sequence). The CDR3 is 12 residues long. CDR3 DNA: TGTGCCAGCAGTAGGGACGGTGAAAAACTGTTTTTT. Residues: CASSRDGEKLFF.

As concerns this clonotype: Possible read error: a much larger clone is one base away. The V gene is TRBV11-1, the J gene TRBJ2-1; 12 bases fit TRBD2. The CDR3 contains 16 residues. Germline V lookup: CDR1 SGHAT, CDR2 FQDESV (reference sequence). V lost 3 bases to trimming and J lost 7 bases; unmatched junction nucleotides: 7. The CDR3 protein is CASSLTSGGDDNEQFF. CDR3 coding DNA: TGTGCCAGCAGCTTGACTAGCGGGGGTGATGATAATGAGCAGTTCTTC.

The chain links TRBV5-1 to TRBJ1-2, with 7 bases that match TRBD1. With 4 bases clipped from V and 5 bases from J, the junction kept 14 bases outside the gene matches. Per the germline V gene, CDR1 is SGHRS and CDR2 is YFSETQ. This CDR3 is 16 amino acids long. Written as DNA, the CDR3 is TGCGCCAGCAGCCCCCGGACAGGTCTCACAAGTTATGGCTACACCTTC. It specifies CASSPRTGLTSYGYTF. Full variable domain (missing parts from reference TRBV5-1 and TRBJ1-2): KAGVTQTPRYLIKTRGQQVTLSCSPISGHRSVSWYQQTPGQGLQFLFEYFSETQRNKGNFPGRFSGRQFSNSRSEMNVSTLELGDSALYLCASSPRTGLTSYGYTFGSGTRLTVV.

Ten or more counts support this clonotype. The chain couples TRBV4-2 to TRBJ1-6; D unresolved. CDR3 size: 18 residues. V was cut by 0 bases and J by 5 bases, with 17 bases left in between. Germline CDR1 is LGHNA and CDR2 is YNFKEQ. This CDR3 reads CASSQEGFGFTDNSPLHF. CDR3 DNA: TGTGCCAGCAGCCAAGAGGGCTTCGGGTTTACTGATAATTCACCCCTCCACTTT.

The sample holds many counts of this clonotype. This sequence joins TRBV6-1 and TRBJ2-1; TRBD2 matches at 13 bases. The V and J ends lost 7 bases and 4 bases, in that order; junction bases with no gene match: 4. Germline CDR1 MNHNS, CDR2 SASEGT. The CDR3 totals 15 residues. The CDR3 region is CASTPGLAGYNEQFF. CDR3 DNA sequence: TGTGCCAGCACACCGGGACTAGCGGGGTACAATGAGCAGTTCTTC.

This chain connects TRBV5-4 to TRBJ2-5; 13 nucleotides match TRBD2. The junction had 5 bases not matched to a gene; V was cut back by 4 bases and J by 2 bases. CDR3 length: 16 residues. The germline V gene encodes CDR1 SGHNT and CDR2 YYREEE (reference sequence). CDR3 sequence: CASSPPLAGGQETQYF. Here the CDR3 DNA reads TGTGCCAGCAGCCCACCACTAGCGGGGGGGCAAGAGACCCAGTACTTC.

This clonotype was detected only a few times. The chain joins TRBV20-1 to TRBJ2-1; 10 nucleotides match TRBD2. The CDR3 has 14 amino acids. Germline V gives CDR1 DFQATT, CDR2 SNEGSKA (reference sequence). Trimming at V came to 6 bases and at J to 1 base, leaving 3 bases not matched to a gene. CDR3 sequence: CSATTSGSYNEQFF. CDR3 nucleotide sequence: TGCAGTGCCACGACTAGCGGGTCCTACAATGAGCAGTTCTTC.

This clonotype has ten or more counts. V is TRBV10-3 and J is TRBJ2-3; D perhaps matches TRBD1 (6 bases). Germline CDR1 reads ENHRY; CDR2 reads SYGVKD. There are 14 residues in the CDR3. The V end was cut by 10 bases, the J end by 7 bases, with 21 bases between. CDR3 loop: CATGTPGLVYTQYF. Written as DNA, the CDR3 is TGTGCCACAGGGACACCAGGACTGGTATATACGCAGTATTTT.

V usage is TRBV6-6 and J usage is TRBJ2-3; D possibly uses TRBD1 or TRBD2 (5 bases each). V lost 6 bases to trimming and J lost 5 bases, with 18 bases between them. Looked up from germline, CDR1 is MNHNY and CDR2 is SVGAGI (reference sequence). The CDR3 is 15 amino acids. The CDR3 region has the DNA TGTGCCAGCAGAACCGGGACCTCTGAAAAAGATACGCAGTATTTT. Translating gives CASRTGTSEKDTQYF.